Listed below are T cell receptor beta chains from one sample, sequenced in a study of T-cell reconstitution after alpha-beta-depleted transplantation in children. Each CDR3 protein gets one entry after TCRdb re-called the PCR reads with MiXCR. The data hold some 390,000 distinct CDR3 sequences, with roughly 22% observed a single time. This specimen was PBMCs from the stem cell graft donor, taken from the stem cell graft. These receptors originate from a human donor who donated a stem cell graft to a child with acute myeloid leukemia. Each CDR3 is given with its conserved first and last residue. The order of the fields is J gene, D gene, V gene, clone size, CDR3 DNA, CDR3 protein. The D gene is left open where the match is weak. Clone size is not always given. Where it is, it says once, few, many or a class for expanded clones.

j_call: TRBJ2-1
d_call: -
v_call: TRBV5-1
clone_size: -
cdr3_nt: TGCGCCAGCAGCTCGGTCCAGGGGGGGCACAATGAGCAGTTCTTC
cdr3_aa: CASSSVQGGHNEQFF

j_call: TRBJ2-7
d_call: -
v_call: TRBV29-1
clone_size: many
cdr3_nt: TGCAGCGTTACATCATCCTACGAGCAGTACTTC
cdr3_aa: CSVTSSYEQYF

j_call: TRBJ2-7
d_call: -
v_call: TRBV20-1
clone_size: few
cdr3_nt: TGCAGTGCTAGCCCGACTAGTTTTAGCGAGCAGTACTTC
cdr3_aa: CSASPTSFSEQYF

j_call: TRBJ1-3
d_call: -
v_call: TRBV20-1
clone_size: many
cdr3_nt: TGCAGTGCTAGGTCCGGTCTGGCAAACACCATATATTTT
cdr3_aa: CSARSGLANTIYF

j_call: TRBJ1-4
d_call: TRBD1
v_call: TRBV15
clone_size: few
cdr3_nt: TGTGCCACCAGATCTCTACAGGGGGCAGGGGAAAAACTGTTTTTT
cdr3_aa: CATRSLQGAGEKLFF

j_call: TRBJ2-2
d_call: TRBD1
v_call: TRBV29-1
clone_size: -
cdr3_nt: TGCAGCGTGCAATCGACAGGGTTGGTCGGGGAGCTGTTTTTT
cdr3_aa: CSVQSTGLVGELFF

j_call: TRBJ2-1
d_call: TRBD2
v_call: TRBV7-2
clone_size: -
cdr3_nt: TGTGCCAGCAGCTTAGCGCAGGGACTAGCGGGAGGGTCCCATGACAGTGAGCAGTTCTTC
cdr3_aa: CASSLAQGLAGGSHDSEQFF

j_call: TRBJ2-1
d_call: -
v_call: TRBV15
clone_size: -
cdr3_nt: TGTGCCACCAGCAGCGATACTAGAGTCTGGGAGCAGTTCTTC
cdr3_aa: CATSSDTRVWEQFF

j_call: TRBJ2-5
d_call: TRBD2
v_call: TRBV20-1
clone_size: many
cdr3_nt: TGCAGTGCTAGTCCCCTAGCGGGAGTGGGGGAAGAGACCCAGTACTTC
cdr3_aa: CSASPLAGVGEETQYF

j_call: TRBJ1-5
d_call: TRBD1
v_call: TRBV7-9
clone_size: -
cdr3_nt: TGTGCCAGCAGCTTAAAGACAGGGGCGAGCAATCAGCCCCAGCATTTT
cdr3_aa: CASSLKTGASNQPQHF

j_call: TRBJ2-7
d_call: -
v_call: TRBV5-1
clone_size: -
cdr3_nt: TGCGCCAGCAGCTTGGCTCCAGGGAAGGTCTACGAGCAGTACTTC
cdr3_aa: CASSLAPGKVYEQYF

j_call: TRBJ2-2
d_call: TRBD2
v_call: TRBV29-1
clone_size: many
cdr3_nt: TGCAGCGTCGGACTAGCGGGGGCAAACACCGGGGAGCTGTTTTTT
cdr3_aa: CSVGLAGANTGELFF

j_call: TRBJ1-5
d_call: -
v_call: TRBV12-5
clone_size: -
cdr3_nt: TGTGCTAGTGGTTTGGTTACAGGGATTTATCAGCCCCAGCATTTT
cdr3_aa: CASGLVTGIYQPQHF

j_call: TRBJ2-6
d_call: TRBD1
v_call: TRBV7-9
clone_size: -
cdr3_nt: TGTGCCAGCAGCCTGGACAGGGGGCCTGGGGCCAACGTCCTGACTTTC
cdr3_aa: CASSLDRGPGANVLTF

j_call: TRBJ2-1
d_call: -
v_call: TRBV12-3/TRBV12-4
clone_size: many
cdr3_nt: TGTGCCAGCAGTCCGTCTAGCGTCAATGAGCAGTTCTTC
cdr3_aa: CASSPSSVNEQFF

j_call: TRBJ2-7
d_call: -
v_call: TRBV29-1
clone_size: few
cdr3_nt: TGCAGCGTTGAGGTTGCCGGGGAAGGGGAGCAGTACTTC
cdr3_aa: CSVEVAGEGEQYF

j_call: TRBJ1-1
d_call: -
v_call: TRBV28
clone_size: -
cdr3_nt: TGTGCCAGCAGTTTAGGGGGTCAGGTCGGCTCTGAAGCTTTCTTT
cdr3_aa: CASSLGGQVGSEAFF

j_call: TRBJ1-5
d_call: TRBD1
v_call: TRBV7-2
clone_size: few
cdr3_nt: TGTGCCAGCAGCTTCGGGACAGGGGCTCAGCCCCAGCATTTT
cdr3_aa: CASSFGTGAQPQHF

j_call: TRBJ2-5
d_call: -
v_call: TRBV20-1
clone_size: -
cdr3_nt: TGCAGTGCTAGGTCCCTGGGGGTGACCCAGTACTTC
cdr3_aa: CSARSLGVTQYF

j_call: TRBJ2-1
d_call: -
v_call: TRBV20-1
clone_size: many
cdr3_nt: TGCAGTGCTTCCCTTCGGGAGCTGCCCTACAATGAGCAGTTCTTC
cdr3_aa: CSASLRELPYNEQFF

j_call: TRBJ2-3
d_call: -
v_call: TRBV7-9
clone_size: -
cdr3_nt: TGTGCCAGCAGCCCTGGGGCGTTCACAGATACGCAGTATTTT
cdr3_aa: CASSPGAFTDTQYF

j_call: TRBJ2-7
d_call: TRBD2
v_call: TRBV20-1
clone_size: many
cdr3_nt: TGCAGTGCTAGAAACCTAAAAGCGGGAGGTGGCTACGAGCAGTACTTC
cdr3_aa: CSARNLKAGGGYEQYF

j_call: TRBJ2-3
d_call: TRBD2
v_call: TRBV7-2
clone_size: few
cdr3_nt: TGTGCCAGCAGCCGGGACTACAGCACAGATACGCAGTATTTT
cdr3_aa: CASSRDYSTDTQYF

j_call: TRBJ2-2
d_call: -
v_call: TRBV15
clone_size: few
cdr3_nt: TGTGCCACCAGCAGACCACCGGGACTGAACACCGGGGAGCTGTTTTTT
cdr3_aa: CATSRPPGLNTGELFF

j_call: TRBJ2-7
d_call: TRBD1
v_call: TRBV12-3/TRBV12-4
clone_size: few
cdr3_nt: TGTGCCAGCAGTGCCCAAACCACTCAGGGGGCGCGCGAGCAGTACTTC
cdr3_aa: CASSAQTTQGAREQYF

j_call: TRBJ2-2
d_call: -
v_call: TRBV5-1
clone_size: -
cdr3_nt: TGCGCCAGCAGCTCCTATGAGCGGAGAGCTGACGGGGAGCTGTTTTTT
cdr3_aa: CASSSYERRADGELFF

j_call: TRBJ2-5
d_call: TRBD2
v_call: TRBV28
clone_size: -
cdr3_nt: TGTGCCAGCAGATGGGGACTAGCGGGAGGTAGCGCCAAGGAGACCCAGTACTTC
cdr3_aa: CASRWGLAGGSAKETQYF

j_call: TRBJ2-7
d_call: TRBD2
v_call: TRBV20-1
clone_size: -
cdr3_nt: TGCAGTGCTAGAGATCCGGTAGCGGGAGACCACGAGCAGTACTTC
cdr3_aa: CSARDPVAGDHEQYF

j_call: TRBJ2-5
d_call: -
v_call: TRBV12-3/TRBV12-4
clone_size: few
cdr3_nt: TGTGCCAGCAGTGCCCGGGGCTGGGCCTTCCAAGAGACCCAGTACTTC
cdr3_aa: CASSARGWAFQETQYF

j_call: TRBJ2-5
d_call: -
v_call: TRBV7-9
clone_size: -
cdr3_nt: TGTGCCAGCAGCTTATTAAGCTGGGGGCAAGAGACCCAGTACTTC
cdr3_aa: CASSLLSWGQETQYF

j_call: TRBJ2-1
d_call: TRBD2
v_call: TRBV10-3
clone_size: -
cdr3_nt: TGTGCCATCAGTGAGTCGACAAGCGGGAGCAGGGACAATGAGCAGTTCTTC
cdr3_aa: CAISESTSGSRDNEQFF